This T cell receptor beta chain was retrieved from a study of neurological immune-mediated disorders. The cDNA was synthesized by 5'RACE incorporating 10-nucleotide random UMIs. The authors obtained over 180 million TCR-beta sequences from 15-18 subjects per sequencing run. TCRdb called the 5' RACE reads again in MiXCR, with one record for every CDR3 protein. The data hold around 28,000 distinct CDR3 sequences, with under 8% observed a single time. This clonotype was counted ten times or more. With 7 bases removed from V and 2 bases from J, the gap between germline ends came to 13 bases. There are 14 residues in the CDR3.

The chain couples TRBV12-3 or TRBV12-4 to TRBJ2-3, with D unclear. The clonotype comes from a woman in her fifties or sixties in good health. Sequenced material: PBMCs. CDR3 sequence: CASTGLAATDTQYF. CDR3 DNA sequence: TGTGCCAGCACTGGGCTCGCCGCCACAGATACGCAGTATTTT.